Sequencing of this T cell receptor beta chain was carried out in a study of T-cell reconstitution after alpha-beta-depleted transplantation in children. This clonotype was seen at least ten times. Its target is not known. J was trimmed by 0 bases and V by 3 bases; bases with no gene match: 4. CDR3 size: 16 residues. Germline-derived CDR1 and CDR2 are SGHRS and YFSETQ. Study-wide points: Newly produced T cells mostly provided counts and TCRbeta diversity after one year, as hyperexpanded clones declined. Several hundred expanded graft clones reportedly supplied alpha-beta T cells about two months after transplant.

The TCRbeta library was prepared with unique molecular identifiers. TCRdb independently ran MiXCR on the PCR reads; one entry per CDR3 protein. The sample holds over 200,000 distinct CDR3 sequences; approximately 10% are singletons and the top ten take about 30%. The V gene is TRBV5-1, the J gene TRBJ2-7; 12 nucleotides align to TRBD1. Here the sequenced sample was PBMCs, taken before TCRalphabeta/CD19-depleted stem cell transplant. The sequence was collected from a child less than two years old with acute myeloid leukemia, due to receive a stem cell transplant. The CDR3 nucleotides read TGCGCCAGCAGCTCCGGGACAGGGGGCTTCTCCTACGAGCAGTACTTC. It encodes CASSSGTGGFSYEQYF.